The following is a T cell receptor beta chain sequence with its context. Its cognate antigen is unknown. This record belongs to a study of neurological immune-mediated disorders. Whole-study results and caveats: Falling below healthy controls, multiple sclerosis showed the least TCR clonal expansion, while HTLV-1-associated myelopathy showed the most. Private repertoires in all groups were suggested, as expanded clones shared no CDR3 amino acid sequences across subjects.

The team produced cDNA through 5'RACE using 10-nucleotide random UMIs. TCRdb reprocessed the 5' RACE reads via MiXCR and lists one record per CDR3 protein. The data hold about 80,000 distinct CDR3 sequences, with 4.5% to 7.5% observed a single time. Germline values: CDR1 SNHLY, CDR2 FYNNEI. The CDR3 is made up of 13 amino acids. Trimming stripped 10 bases from V and 4 bases from J, with 16 bases between. Indicated time point: longitudinal time-point 2. A total of 2 million PBMCs stored at -80 degrees C provided the unsorted libraries. This chain joins TRBV2 and TRBJ2-5, with D perhaps matching TRBD1 (6 bases). The clonotype comes from a woman between 55 and 75 years old with multiple sclerosis. Source material: PBMCs. The CDR3 coding sequence is TGTGCCACCCAGAGGACAGTGCGAGAGACCCAGTACTTC. Encoded protein: CATQRTVRETQYF.